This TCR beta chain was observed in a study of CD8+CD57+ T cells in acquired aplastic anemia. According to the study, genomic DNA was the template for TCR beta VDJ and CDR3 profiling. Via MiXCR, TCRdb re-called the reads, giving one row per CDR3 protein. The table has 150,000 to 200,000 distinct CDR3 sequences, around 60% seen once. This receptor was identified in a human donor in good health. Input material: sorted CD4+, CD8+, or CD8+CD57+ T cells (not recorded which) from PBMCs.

The CDR3 sequence is CASSYGLDRVSDTQYF. CDR3 nucleotide sequence: TGTGCCAGCAGCTACGGCTTGGACAGGGTGTCAGATACGCAGTATTTT. J is TRBJ2-3 and V is TRBV9; 8 bases fit TRBD1. The CDR3 is 16 residues long. CDR1 SGDLS and CDR2 YYNGEE come from the germline V gene. V trimming: 4 bases; J trimming: 4 bases; junction bases outside the gene matches: 11.